Listed here is a single T cell receptor beta chain. The data were obtained in a study of early stage breast cancer tumors. Study-wide context: Most invasive tumors, about 70% of the 16, were ER+/PR+/HER2-.

The CDR3 consists of 16 residues. The V gene lost 5 bases and the J gene lost 6 bases, with 19 bases spanning the gap. From germline, CDR1 is SGHTA and CDR2 FQGNSA. Repertoires were generated with immunoSEQ multiplex PCR, while TCRdb's copy carries only in-frame clones and drops some. Found here are some 28,000 clones, 80% of them singletons; the top ten hold approximately 12%. The clonotype comes from a person aged 55 to 75 with breast cancer. The sequencing sample was made of blood. The chain employs TRBV7-2 and TRBJ2-2, with D possibly being TRBD2 (6 bases). CDR3: CASSPRGGVKPGELFF. CDR3 nucleotide sequence: TGTGCCAGCAGCCCCCGGGGCGGGGTAAAGCCCGGGGAGCTGTTTTTT.